This T cell receptor (beta chain) originates from a study of regulatory dendritic cells for organ transplantation. Findings and limits, study-wide: Alloreactive memory CD8+ T cell pools varied considerably between individuals. Memory CD8+ clonal expansion seemed more limited with regulatory than mature dendritic cells.

Remarks on this clone: The antigen remains undetermined.

Memory T cells were CD45RO+, naive were CD45RA+, sorted by FACS. Sequencing was performed with immunoSEQ multiplex PCR; in TCRdb, only in-frame clones are kept and a portion is missing. The sample yields 25,000 to 35,000 clones, approximately 86% seen once. V shed 0 bases and J 5 bases; nucleotides not matched to a gene: 10. Germline loops: CDR1 SGHDN, CDR2 FVKESK. The length of the CDR3 is 17 residues. This TCR was recovered from a human donor in good health. The rearrangement links TRBV14 to TRBJ2-5; 9 bases line up with TRBD1. The sequenced material came from naive CD8+ T cells from blood. Subset defined: CD45RA+ naive T cells. The CDR3 protein is CASSQEPWDRVRETQYF. The CDR3 DNA reads as TGTGCCAGCAGCCAAGAACCGTGGGACAGGGTACGGGAGACCCAGTACTTC.